Presented here are 2 T cell receptor beta chains from one specimen sequenced in a study of blood T cell repertoires in COVID-19. Generated by immunoSEQ multiplex PCR, the TCRdb table keeps only in-frame clones and is missing some. The table includes approximately 240,000 clones, 83% detected once. Sequenced sample: peripheral blood. These receptors all come from a human donor in a cohort sampled during active COVID-19.

This chain connects TRBV19 to TRBJ1-6; 8 bases map to TRBD1. Germline CDR1 is LNHDA and CDR2 is SQIVND (reference sequence). Unmatched junction bases numbered 1, after V lost 8 bases and J lost 4 bases. CDR3 length: 13 residues. The CDR3 sequence: CASRDRYNSPLHF. The CDR3 coding sequence is TGTGCCAGTCGGGACAGGTATAATTCACCCCTCCACTTT.

The chain couples TRBV28 to TRBJ1-2, with D unresolved. Looked up from germline, CDR1 is MDHEN and CDR2 is SYDVKM. There are 14 residues in the CDR3. Deletions cut 7 bases from V and 4 bases from J, with 16 bases between. The CDR3 nucleotides read TGTGCCAGCACCATTCTAGCAGCTAGCTATGGCTACACCTTC. Its translation is CASTILAASYGYTF.